This T cell receptor beta chain was recorded in a study of shared clonotypes between healthy human individuals. Study observations and caveats: Sample collection involved blood only; tissue repertoires are likely different. For naive CD4 cells, approximately 5% of clonotypes were shared across several donors.

The length of the CDR3 is 15 residues. Germline V gives CDR1 SNHLY, CDR2 FYNNEI. V dropped 8 bases and J dropped 6 bases, with 19 bases sitting between them. Method: immunoSEQ multiplex PCR; TCRdb's copy keeps in-frame clones and lacks some. The sample has about 2.4 million clones, roughly 93% seen once. On this clone: The antigen is undetermined.

The chain is built from TRBV2 and TRBJ2-2, with D hard to call. The origin of this receptor is a man between 18 and 35 years old in good health. Some clones in this sample may be carry-over from other donors' samples. The material sequenced was naive CD4+ T cells from PBMCs. Subset defined: CD45RA+ positively selected. The CDR3 DNA reads TGTGCCAGCCCCCCCAGAAAGAAGGGCCCCGGGGAGCTGTTTTTT. Translating gives CASPPRKKGPGELFF.